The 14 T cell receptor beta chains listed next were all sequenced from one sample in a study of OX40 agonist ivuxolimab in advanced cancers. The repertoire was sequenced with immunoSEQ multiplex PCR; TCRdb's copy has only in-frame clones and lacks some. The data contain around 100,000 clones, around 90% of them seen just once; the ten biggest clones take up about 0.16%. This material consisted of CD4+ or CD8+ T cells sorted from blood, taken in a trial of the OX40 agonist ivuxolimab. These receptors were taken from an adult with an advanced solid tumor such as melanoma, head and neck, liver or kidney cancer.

CDR3 sequence (DNA): TGTGCCATCAGTGAGTCGGGGAGGGGGTATGAAAAACTGTTTTTT. Its protein is CAISESGRGYEKLFF. This chain uses TRBV10-3 with TRBJ1-4, with D possibly TRBD1 on 6 matching bases. V gave up 0 bases and J gave up 6 bases, with 11 bases separating them. Germline values: CDR1 ENHRY, CDR2 SYGVKD. This CDR3 contains 15 residues.

This CDR3 reads CASSALQGYTDTQYF. Written as DNA, the CDR3 is TGTGCCAGCAGCGCCTTACAGGGTTACACAGATACGCAGTATTTT. The chain is built from TRBV11-2 and TRBJ2-3, with D possibly TRBD1 on 6 matching bases. CDR1 SGHAT and CDR2 FQNNGV come from the germline V gene. V lost 5 bases, J lost 2 bases, and 14 bases lay in between. The CDR3 is 15 amino acids.

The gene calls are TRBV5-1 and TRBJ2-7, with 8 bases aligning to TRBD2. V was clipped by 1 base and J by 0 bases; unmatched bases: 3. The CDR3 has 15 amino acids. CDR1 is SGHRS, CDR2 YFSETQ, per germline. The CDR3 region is CASSLTSGGSYEQYF. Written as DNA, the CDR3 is TGCGCCAGCAGCTTGACTAGCGGTGGCTCCTACGAGCAGTACTTC.

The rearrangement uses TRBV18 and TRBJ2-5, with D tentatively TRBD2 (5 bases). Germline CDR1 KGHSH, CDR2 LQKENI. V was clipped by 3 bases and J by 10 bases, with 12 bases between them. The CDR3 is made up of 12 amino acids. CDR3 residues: CASSPTARDQYF. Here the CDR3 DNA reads TGTGCCAGCTCACCCACGGCCCGGGACCAGTACTTC.

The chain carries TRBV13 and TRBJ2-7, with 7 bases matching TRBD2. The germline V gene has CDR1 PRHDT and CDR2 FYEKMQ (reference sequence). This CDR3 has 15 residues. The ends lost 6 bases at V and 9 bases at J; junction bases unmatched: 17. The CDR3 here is CASRSGNSFGKRQYF. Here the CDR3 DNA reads TGTGCCAGCAGAAGCGGGAACTCTTTTGGAAAACGGCAGTACTTC.

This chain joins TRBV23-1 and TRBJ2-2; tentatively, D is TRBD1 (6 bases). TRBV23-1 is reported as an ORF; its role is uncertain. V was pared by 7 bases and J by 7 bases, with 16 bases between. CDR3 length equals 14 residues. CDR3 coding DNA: TGCGCCAGCACCCAGGACAGTATTGGCGGGGAGCTGTTTTTT. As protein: CASTQDSIGGELFF.

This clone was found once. The CDR3 DNA is TGTGCCAGCAGTCCCCGAGGGGTAGCTAACTATGGCTACACCTTC. Its protein product is CASSPRGVANYGYTF. This chain joins TRBV6-5 and TRBJ1-2; possible D gene TRBD1, 5 bases. V dropped 5 bases and J dropped 0 bases, with 13 bases sitting between them. Germline-derived CDR1 and CDR2 are MNHEY and SVGAGI. The CDR3 totals 15 residues.

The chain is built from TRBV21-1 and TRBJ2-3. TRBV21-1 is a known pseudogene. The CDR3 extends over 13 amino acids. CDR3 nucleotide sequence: TGTGCCAGCAGCCCCCTGGGTGGGTCTACGCAGTATTTT. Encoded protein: CASSPLGGSTQYF.

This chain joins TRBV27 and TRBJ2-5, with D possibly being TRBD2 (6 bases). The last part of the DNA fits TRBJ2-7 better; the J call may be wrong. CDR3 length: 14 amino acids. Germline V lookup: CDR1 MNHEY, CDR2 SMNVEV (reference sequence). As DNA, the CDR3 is TGTGCCAGCAGGCGGGGAGCGGTTTCCTACGAGCAGTACTTC. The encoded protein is CASRRGAVSYEQYF.

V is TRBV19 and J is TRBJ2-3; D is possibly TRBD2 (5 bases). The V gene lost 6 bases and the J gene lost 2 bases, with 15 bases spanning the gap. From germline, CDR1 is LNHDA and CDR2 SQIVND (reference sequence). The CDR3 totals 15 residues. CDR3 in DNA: TGTGCCAGTAGGTCTTTTCCGGGGAACACAGATACGCAGTATTTT. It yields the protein CASRSFPGNTDTQYF. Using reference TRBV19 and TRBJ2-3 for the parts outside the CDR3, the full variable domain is DGGITQSPKYLFRKEGQNVTLSCEQNLNHDAMYWYRQDPGQGLRLIYYSQIVNDFQKGDIAEGYSVSREKKESFPLTVTSAQKNPTAFYLCASRSFPGNTDTQYFGPGTRLTVL.

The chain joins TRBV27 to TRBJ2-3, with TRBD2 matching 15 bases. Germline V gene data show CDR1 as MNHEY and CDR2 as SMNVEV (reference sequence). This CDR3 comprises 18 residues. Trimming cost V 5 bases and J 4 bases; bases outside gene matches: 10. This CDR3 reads CASSPRGTSGRRADTQYF. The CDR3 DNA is TGTGCCAGCAGTCCCCGTGGGACTAGCGGGAGGAGGGCAGATACGCAGTATTTT.

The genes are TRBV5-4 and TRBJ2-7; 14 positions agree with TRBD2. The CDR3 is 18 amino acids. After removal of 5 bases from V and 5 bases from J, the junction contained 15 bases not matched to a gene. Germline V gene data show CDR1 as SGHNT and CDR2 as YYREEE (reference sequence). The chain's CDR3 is CASRSGLAGVGSRDEQYF. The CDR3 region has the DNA TGTGCCAGCAGGTCGGGACTAGCGGGAGTCGGGTCTAGGGACGAGCAGTACTTC.

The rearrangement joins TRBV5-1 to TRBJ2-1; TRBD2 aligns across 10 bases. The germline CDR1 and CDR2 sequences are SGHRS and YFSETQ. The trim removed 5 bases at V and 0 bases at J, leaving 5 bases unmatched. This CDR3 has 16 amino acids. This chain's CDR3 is CASRRTSGYSYNEQFF. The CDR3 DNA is TGCGCCAGCAGACGGACTAGCGGTTACTCCTACAATGAGCAGTTCTTC. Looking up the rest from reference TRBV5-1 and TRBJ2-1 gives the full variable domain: KAGVTQTPRYLIKTRGQQVTLSCSPISGHRSVSWYQQTPGQGLQFLFEYFSETQRNKGNFPGRFSGRQFSNSRSEMNVSTLELGDSALYLCASRRTSGYSYNEQFFGPGTRLTVL.

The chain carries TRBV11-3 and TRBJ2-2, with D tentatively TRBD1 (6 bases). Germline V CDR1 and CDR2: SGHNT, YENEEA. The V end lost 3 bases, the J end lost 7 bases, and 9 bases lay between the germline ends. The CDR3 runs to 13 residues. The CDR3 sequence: CASSLDRFGELFF. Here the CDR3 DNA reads TGTGCCAGCAGCTTGGACAGATTCGGGGAGCTGTTTTTT.